Listed below are T cell receptor beta chains from one sample, sequenced in a study of shared clonotypes between healthy human individuals. The repertoire was sequenced with immunoSEQ multiplex PCR; TCRdb's copy has only in-frame clones and lacks some. This sample has some 1.1 million clones, with around 77% found just once. Source material: memory CD4+ T cells from PBMCs. Receptors originate from a man aged 18 to 30 in good health. Some clones in this sample may be carry-over from other donors' samples. The CDR3 runs from the conserved cysteine through the conserved F or W. A D gene is named only where the DNA matches it firmly. Clone size is not always given. Where it is, it says once, few, many or a class for expanded clones.

size,J,V,D,CDR3,DNA
-,TRBJ1-1,TRBV6-1,-,CASSQVPMNTEAFF,TGTGCCAGCAGCCAAGTTCCTATGAACACTGAAGCTTTCTTT
once,TRBJ2-7,TRBV7-8,TRBD1,CASSETGQGTSYEQYF,TGTGCCAGCAGCGAGACGGGACAGGGGACTTCCTACGAGCAGTACTTC
many,TRBJ2-3,TRBV11-2,TRBD2,CASSPVAGGTDTQYF,TGTGCCAGCAGCCCAGTAGCGGGAGGCACAGATACGCAGTATTTT
-,TRBJ2-1,TRBV12-1,-,CASSSRHNQPDNEQFF,TGTGCCAGCAGCTCCCGGCATAACCAACCAGACAATGAGCAGTTCTTC
-,TRBJ2-1,TRBV9,-,CASSVGVAEYNEQFF,TGTGCCAGCAGCGTAGGGGTAGCGGAGTACAATGAGCAGTTCTTC
-,TRBJ2-7,TRBV6-5,TRBD1,CASSYSFTGQGAEQYF,TGTGCCAGCAGTTACTCGTTCACAGGACAGGGGGCCGAGCAGTACTTC
-,TRBJ2-5,TRBV7-3,-,CASSFNRRETQYF,TGTGCCAGCAGCTTCAACCGCCGGGAGACCCAGTACTTC
-,TRBJ1-2,TRBV7-9,TRBD1,CASSGGTANYGYTF,TGTGCCAGCAGCGGCGGGACAGCGAATTATGGCTACACCTTC
-,TRBJ1-2,TRBV18,-,CASSPVPSGYGYTF,TGTGCCAGCTCACCGGTTCCTTCTGGCTATGGCTACACCTTC
-,TRBJ1-1,TRBV6-1,-,CASSVSTGTHGTEAFF,TGTGCCAGCAGTGTGAGTACCGGGACACATGGGACTGAAGCTTTCTTT
-,TRBJ1-2,TRBV7-2,TRBD1,CASSTRTGENGYTF,TGTGCCAGCAGCACCCGGACAGGGGAAAATGGCTACACCTTC
-,TRBJ2-7,TRBV5-4,-,CASSLGTYEQYF,TGTGCCAGCAGCTTGGGGACCTACGAGCAGTACTTC
-,TRBJ2-7,TRBV7-2,TRBD2,CASGRAEGEQYF,TGTGCCAGCGGGAGGGCGGAGGGCGAGCAGTACTTC
-,TRBJ2-7,TRBV27,TRBD2,CASRGTSGYEQYF,TGTGCCAGCAGAGGGACTAGCGGCTACGAGCAGTACTTC
-,TRBJ2-7,TRBV2,-,CASGLDSYEQYF,TGTGCCAGCGGCCTAGATTCCTACGAGCAGTACTTC
-,TRBJ1-6,TRBV5-6,TRBD1,CASSGRTGTYNSPLHF,TGTGCCAGCAGCGGCCGGACAGGCACTTATAATTCACCCCTCCACTTT
-,TRBJ1-4,TRBV5-1,-,CASSLGSGGGNEKLFF,TGCGCCAGCAGCTTAGGTTCTGGGGGCGGTAATGAAAAACTGTTTTTT
few,TRBJ2-7,TRBV13,TRBD2,CASSPRGDGIYEQYF,TGTGCCAGCAGCCCGCGGGGGGACGGTATCTACGAGCAGTACTTC
-,TRBJ1-6,TRBV5-1,-,CASSWDEVNNSPLHF,TGCGCCAGCAGCTGGGATGAGGTCAATAATTCACCCCTCCACTTT
-,TRBJ2-2,TRBV30,-,CAWSVGVSRPGELFF,TGTGCCTGGAGTGTAGGGGTCAGCAGGCCCGGGGAGCTGTTTTTT
-,TRBJ2-3,TRBV5-4,-,CASSPVEGSSTDTQYF,TGTGCCAGCAGCCCGGTGGAGGGATCGAGCACAGATACGCAGTATTTT
-,TRBJ1-5,TRBV28,-,CASSLNRQRNQPQHF,TGTGCCAGCAGTTTGAACAGACAACGCAATCAGCCCCAGCATTTT
-,TRBJ1-2,TRBV27,-,CASSPQGISRGYTF,TGTGCCAGCAGTCCCCAGGGAATCTCCCGCGGCTACACCTTC
-,TRBJ2-3,TRBV28,TRBD1,CASSLQGQGFVTQYF,TGTGCCAGCAGTTTACAGGGACAGGGATTTGTTACGCAGTATTTT
few,TRBJ2-3,TRBV7-8,TRBD1,CASSLVLGGGTDTQYF,TGTGCCAGCAGCTTAGTTTTAGGGGGCGGGACAGATACGCAGTATTTT
-,TRBJ2-7,TRBV28,TRBD2,CASSSGGSLDEQYF,TGTGCCAGCAGTTCGGGGGGGAGTCTAGACGAGCAGTACTTC
-,TRBJ1-6,TRBV10-2,TRBD1,CASTQDRGGNSPLHF,TGCGCCAGCACCCAAGACAGGGGAGGTAATTCACCCCTCCACTTT
-,TRBJ2-2,TRBV10-3,-,CAISEFGGSNTGELFF,TGTGCCATCAGTGAGTTTGGGGGGTCTAACACCGGGGAGCTGTTTTTT
many,TRBJ1-1,TRBV2,TRBD1,CASSARQGLTEAFF,TGTGCCAGCAGCGCGCGACAGGGTCTCACTGAAGCTTTCTTT
few,TRBJ2-7,TRBV28,-,CASSDWDGTYEQYF,TGTGCCAGCAGTGATTGGGACGGAACCTACGAGCAGTACTTC
-,TRBJ1-3,TRBV19,TRBD1,CASRSTGAGNTIYF,TGTGCCAGTAGGTCGACAGGGGCTGGAAACACCATATATTTT
-,TRBJ2-5,TRBV5-1,-,CASSLGADQETQYF,TGCGCCAGCAGCTTGGGCGCAGACCAAGAGACCCAGTACTTC
-,TRBJ2-2,TRBV25-1,TRBD1,CASRDPGQKNTGELFF,TGTGCCAGCAGGGATCCGGGACAGAAGAACACCGGGGAGCTGTTTTTT
once,TRBJ2-1,TRBV7-2,TRBD1,CASSLQDRAGEQFF,TGTGCCAGCAGCCTCCAGGACAGGGCGGGAGAGCAGTTCTTC
-,TRBJ2-5,TRBV2,TRBD1,CASSEALQGARETQYF,TGTGCCAGCAGTGAAGCGCTTCAGGGGGCGCGGGAGACCCAGTACTTC
-,TRBJ2-4,TRBV5-6,-,CASSGSAKNIQYF,TGTGCCAGCAGCGGGTCCGCCAAAAACATTCAGTACTTC
-,TRBJ2-2,TRBV28,-,CASRRLGSNTGELFF,TGTGCCAGCAGGAGACTGGGGTCGAACACCGGGGAGCTGTTTTTT